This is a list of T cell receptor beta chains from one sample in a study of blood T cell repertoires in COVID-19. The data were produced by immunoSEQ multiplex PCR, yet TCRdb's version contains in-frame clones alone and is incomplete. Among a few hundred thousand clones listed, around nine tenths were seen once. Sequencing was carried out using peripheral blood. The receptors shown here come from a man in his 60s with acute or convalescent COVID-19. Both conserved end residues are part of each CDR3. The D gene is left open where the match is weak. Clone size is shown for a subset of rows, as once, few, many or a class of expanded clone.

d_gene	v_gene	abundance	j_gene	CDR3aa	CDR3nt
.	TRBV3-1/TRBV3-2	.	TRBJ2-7	CASSQGRSSYEQYF	TGTGCCAGCAGCCAAGGGAGGAGCTCCTACGAGCAGTACTTC
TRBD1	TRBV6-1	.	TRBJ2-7	CASSEAWLQGPYEQYF	TGTGCCAGCAGTGAAGCCTGGTTACAGGGGCCCTACGAGCAGTACTTC
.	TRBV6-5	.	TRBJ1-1	CASSYAGKRAEAFF	TGTGCCAGCAGTTACGCGGGGAAAAGGGCTGAAGCTTTCTTT
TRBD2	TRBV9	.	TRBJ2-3	CASSVASGGSTDTQYF	TGTGCCAGCAGCGTAGCTAGCGGGGGGAGCACAGATACGCAGTATTTT
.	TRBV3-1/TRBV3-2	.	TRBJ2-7	CASRGGSYEQYF	TGTGCCAGCAGGGGAGGATCCTACGAGCAGTACTTC
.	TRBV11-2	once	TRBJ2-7	CASIPGAGPSYEQYF	TGTGCCAGCATCCCGGGAGCGGGTCCCTCCTACGAGCAGTACTTC
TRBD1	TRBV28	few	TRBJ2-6	CASSLTGSSSGANVLTF	TGTGCCAGCAGTTTGACAGGGTCGAGCTCTGGGGCCAACGTCCTGACTTTC
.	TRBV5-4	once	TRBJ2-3	CASSGGLGTDTQYF	TGTGCCAGCAGCGGGGGACTCGGGACAGATACGCAGTATTTT
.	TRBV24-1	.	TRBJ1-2	CATSGASPGNYGYTF	TGTGCCACCAGTGGGGCATCGCCGGGAAACTATGGCTACACCTTC
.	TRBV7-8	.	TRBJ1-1	CASSLKRGMNTEAFF	TGTGCCAGCAGCTTAAAAAGGGGGATGAACACTGAAGCTTTCTTT
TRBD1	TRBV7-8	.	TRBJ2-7	CASSLAVQGAGYGYEQYF	TGTGCCAGCAGCTTAGCCGTCCAGGGGGCGGGTTACGGCTACGAGCAGTACTTC
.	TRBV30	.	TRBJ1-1	CAWSVGGDTEAFF	TGTGCCTGGAGTGTTGGAGGGGACACTGAAGCTTTCTTT
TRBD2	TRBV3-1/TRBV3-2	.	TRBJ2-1	CASSQRGGGVTQFF	TGTGCCAGCAGCCAAAGGGGCGGGGGGGTCACGCAGTTCTTC
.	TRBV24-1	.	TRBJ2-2	CATSAAGITGELFF	TGTGCCACCAGTGCGGCAGGGATTACCGGGGAGCTGTTTTTT
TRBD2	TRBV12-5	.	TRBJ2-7	CASGIAGGRREQYF	TGTGCTAGTGGTATAGCGGGGGGGAGGAGGGAGCAGTACTTC
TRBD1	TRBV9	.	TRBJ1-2	CASSGNRDRSFGYGYTF	TGTGCCAGCAGCGGAAACCGGGACAGGTCGTTTGGCTATGGCTACACCTTC
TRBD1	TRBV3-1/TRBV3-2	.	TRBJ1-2	CASSQGPGQGADGYTF	TGTGCCAGCAGCCAAGGTCCGGGACAGGGGGCTGACGGCTACACCTTC
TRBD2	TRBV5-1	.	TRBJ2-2	CASSSTSGAGELFF	TGCGCCAGCAGCTCGACTAGCGGGGCCGGGGAGCTGTTTTTT
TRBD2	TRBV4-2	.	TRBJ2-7	CASSQRRGAHYEQYF	TGTGCCAGCAGCCAACGGCGGGGGGCTCACTACGAGCAGTACTTC
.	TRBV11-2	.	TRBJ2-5	CASSLVKRYQETQYF	TGTGCCAGCAGCCTAGTTAAGCGGTACCAAGAGACCCAGTACTTC
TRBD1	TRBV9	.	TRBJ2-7	CASSVGDREFPQYF	TGTGCCAGCAGCGTAGGTGACAGGGAGTTCCCGCAGTACTTC
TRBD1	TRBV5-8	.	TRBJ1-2	CASSSGTGADYGYTF	TGTGCCAGCAGTTCCGGGACAGGGGCCGACTATGGCTACACCTTC
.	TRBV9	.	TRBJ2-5	CASSPHPAGETQYF	TGTGCCAGCAGCCCCCACCCCGCCGGAGAGACCCAGTACTTC
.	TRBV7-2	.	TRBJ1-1	CASSFNGAEAFF	TGTGCCAGCAGCTTTAACGGAGCTGAAGCTTTCTTT
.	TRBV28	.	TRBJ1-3	CASSLVRISGNTIYF	TGTGCCAGCAGTTTAGTCCGTATATCTGGAAACACCATATATTTT
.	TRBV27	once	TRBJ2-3	CASSYGGTDTQYF	TGTGCCAGCAGTTACGGGGGCACAGATACGCAGTATTTT
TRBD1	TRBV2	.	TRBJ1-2	CASSRQGSSPGYTF	TGTGCCAGCAGCCGACAGGGGTCCTCCCCTGGCTACACCTTC
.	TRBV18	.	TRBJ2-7	CASSPPYRASNEQYF	TGTGCCAGCTCACCACCTTACAGGGCAAGCAACGAGCAGTACTTC
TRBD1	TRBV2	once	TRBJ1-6	CASRGDRALYNSPLHF	TGTGCCAGCAGGGGGGACAGGGCCCTATATAATTCACCCCTCCACTTT
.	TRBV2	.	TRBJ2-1	CASSEVRGGNEQFF	TGTGCCAGCAGTGAGGTCCGTGGAGGCAATGAGCAGTTCTTC
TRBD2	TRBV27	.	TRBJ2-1	CASSWGFNPGGSEQFF	TGTGCCAGCAGTTGGGGTTTTAACCCGGGGGGTAGTGAGCAGTTCTTC
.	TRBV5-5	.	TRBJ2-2	CASSLGDRLVGELFF	TGTGCCAGCAGCTTGGGCGACAGGTTGGTCGGGGAGCTGTTTTTT
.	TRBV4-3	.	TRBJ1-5	CASSQGGPGSNQPQHF	TGCGCCAGCAGCCAAGGGGGGCCGGGGAGCAATCAGCCCCAGCATTTT
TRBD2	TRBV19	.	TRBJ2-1	CASSTPLVAGGDNEQFF	TGTGCCAGTAGTACCCCCCTGGTAGCGGGGGGCGACAATGAGCAGTTCTTC
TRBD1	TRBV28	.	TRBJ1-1	CASSIQAGTGVIVAFF	TGTGCCAGCAGTATCCAGGCCGGGACAGGGGTTATCGTAGCTTTCTTT
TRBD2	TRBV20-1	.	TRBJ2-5	CSTSGQRGIETQYF	TGCAGTACGAGTGGCCAGCGGGGGATTGAGACCCAGTACTTC
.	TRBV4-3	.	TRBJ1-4	CASSQEVTVSNEKLFF	TGCGCCAGCAGCCAAGAGGTGACAGTTTCTAATGAAAAACTGTTTTTT
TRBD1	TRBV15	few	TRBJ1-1	CATSKDRAEAFF	TGTGCCACCAGCAAAGACAGGGCTGAAGCTTTCTTT
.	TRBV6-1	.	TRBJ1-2	CASSDGGSGGYTF	TGTGCCAGCAGTGATGGAGGGTCGGGTGGCTACACCTTC
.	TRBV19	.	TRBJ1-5	CASSITEVFVDSNQPQHF	TGTGCCAGTAGTATTACGGAGGTGTTTGTGGATAGCAATCAGCCCCAGCATTTT
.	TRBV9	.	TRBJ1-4	CASSVAGSGSNEKLFF	TGTGCCAGCAGCGTAGCCGGGTCGGGGAGTAATGAAAAACTGTTTTTT
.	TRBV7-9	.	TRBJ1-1	CASSLVEGNTEAFF	TGTGCCAGCAGCTTAGTTGAGGGGAACACTGAAGCTTTCTTT
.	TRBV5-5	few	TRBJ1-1	CASSTRGNTEAFF	TGTGCCAGCAGCACCAGGGGGAACACTGAAGCTTTCTTT
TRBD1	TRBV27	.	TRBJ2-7	CASSTLTTGGASEQYF	TGTGCCAGCAGTACACTCACGACAGGGGGCGCGTCCGAGCAGTACTTC
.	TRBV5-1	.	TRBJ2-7	CASSLGTAISYEQYF	TGCGCCAGCAGCCTCGGGACTGCAATCTCCTACGAGCAGTACTTC
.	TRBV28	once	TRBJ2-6	CASSLPRGSGANVLTF	TGTGCCAGCAGTTTACCCCGAGGGTCTGGGGCCAACGTCCTGACTTTC
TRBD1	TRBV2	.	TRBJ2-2	CASRPTGLDTGELFF	TGTGCCAGCAGACCGACAGGGCTAGACACCGGGGAGCTGTTTTTT
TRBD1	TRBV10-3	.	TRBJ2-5	CAINDPGQGKETQYF	TGTGCCATCAACGACCCGGGACAGGGGAAAGAGACCCAGTACTTC
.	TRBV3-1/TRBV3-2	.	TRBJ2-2	CASSQDHLGPGELFF	TGTGCCAGCAGCCAAGATCATCTGGGGCCCGGGGAGCTGTTTTTT
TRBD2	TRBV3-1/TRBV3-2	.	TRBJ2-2	CASSQGLAGGPGELFF	TGTGCCAGCAGCCAAGGGCTCGCGGGGGGGCCCGGGGAGCTGTTTTTT
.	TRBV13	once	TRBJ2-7	CASSLEGETPYEQYF	TGTGCCAGCAGCCTTGAGGGCGAGACCCCCTACGAGCAGTACTTC
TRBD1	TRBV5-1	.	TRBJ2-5	CASSVNRGQETQYF	TGCGCCAGCAGCGTAAACAGGGGGCAAGAGACCCAGTACTTC
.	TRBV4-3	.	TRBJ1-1	CASSQDSQGGIEAFF	TGCGCCAGCAGCCAAGATAGCCAGGGAGGGATTGAAGCTTTCTTT
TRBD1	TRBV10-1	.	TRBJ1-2	CASSESRQGQGDYGYTF	TGCGCCAGCAGTGAGTCTCGGCAGGGCCAGGGGGACTATGGCTACACCTTC
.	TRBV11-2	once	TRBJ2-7	CASSLDMGRQSEQYF	TGTGCCAGCAGCTTAGATATGGGGCGACAGTCCGAGCAGTACTTC
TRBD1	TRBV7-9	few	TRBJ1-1	CASSHDLMRTGSNTEAFF	TGTGCCAGCAGCCATGATCTGATGAGGACAGGGTCGAACACTGAAGCTTTCTTT
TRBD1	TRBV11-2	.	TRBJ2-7	CASSLGQGNYYEQYF	TGTGCCAGCAGCTTGGGACAGGGCAATTACTACGAGCAGTACTTC
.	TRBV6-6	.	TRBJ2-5	CASSYGPGETQYF	TGTGCCAGCAGTTACGGTCCCGGGGAGACCCAGTACTTC
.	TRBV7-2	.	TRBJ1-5	CASSLGTAGLQPQHF	TGTGCCAGCAGCTTAGGGACGGCAGGGTTACAGCCCCAGCATTTT
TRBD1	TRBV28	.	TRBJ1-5	CASSLGDRVIGNQPQHF	TGTGCCAGCAGTTTGGGGGACAGGGTAATAGGCAATCAGCCCCAGCATTTT